A single T cell receptor (beta chain) is shown here with its context. Its antigen is not known. Here immunoSEQ multiplex PCR was the method, and the copy in TCRdb shows in-frame clones only, minus some. The sample includes 25,000 to 30,000 clones, around 79% of them seen just once. As for time point: cycle 4 day 1 (C4D1), after about 6 weeks of nivolumab. In every patient, relapse followed autologous stem cell transplantation, while exposure to brentuximab vedotin differed. Thawed PBMCs underwent magnetic negative selection to yield purified CD4+ T cells. Germline V gene sequence: CDR1 SEHNR, CDR2 FQNEAQ (reference sequence). Trimming at V came to 6 bases and at J to 0 bases, leaving 4 bases not matched to a gene. The CDR3 covers 15 residues. These data come from a study of PD-1 blockade in classical Hodgkin lymphoma. Findings and caveats of the study: The study found that TCR diversity rose significantly by C4D1 in CD4+ but not CD8+ cells.

The clonotype originates from a human donor with classical Hodgkin lymphoma. The sequences come from CD4+ T cells from blood, collected before the fourth cycle of nivolumab. The chain is built from TRBV7-9 and TRBJ1-3; 8 positions match TRBD1. The CDR3 DNA reads as TGTGCCAGCAGTCCGGACAGGGCCTCTGGAAACACCATATATTTT. This codes for CASSPDRASGNTIYF.